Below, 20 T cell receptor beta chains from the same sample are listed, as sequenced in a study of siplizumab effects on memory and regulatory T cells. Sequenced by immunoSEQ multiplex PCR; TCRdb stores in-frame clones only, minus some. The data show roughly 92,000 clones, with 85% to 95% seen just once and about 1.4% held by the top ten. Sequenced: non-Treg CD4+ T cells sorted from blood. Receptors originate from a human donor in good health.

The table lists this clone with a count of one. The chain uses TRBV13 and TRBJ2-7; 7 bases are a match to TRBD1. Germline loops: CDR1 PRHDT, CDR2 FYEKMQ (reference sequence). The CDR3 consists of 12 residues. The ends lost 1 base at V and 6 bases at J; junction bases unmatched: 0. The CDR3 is CASSLAGGEQYF. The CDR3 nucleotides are TGTGCCAGCAGCTTAGCAGGGGGCGAGCAGTACTTC.

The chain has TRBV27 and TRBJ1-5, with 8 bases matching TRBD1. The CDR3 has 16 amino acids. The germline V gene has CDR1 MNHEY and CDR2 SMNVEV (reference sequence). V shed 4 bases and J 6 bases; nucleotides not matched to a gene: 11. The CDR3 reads CASSSWTGPIGQPQHF. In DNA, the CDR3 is TGTGCCAGCAGTTCCTGGACAGGGCCTATCGGTCAGCCCCAGCATTTT.

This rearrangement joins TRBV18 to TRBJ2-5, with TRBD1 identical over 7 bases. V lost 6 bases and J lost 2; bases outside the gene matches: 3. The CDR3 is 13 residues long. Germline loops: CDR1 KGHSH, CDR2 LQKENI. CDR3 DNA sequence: TGTGCCAGCTCGAGGGGGCTTCAAGAGACCCAGTACTTC. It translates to CASSRGLQETQYF.

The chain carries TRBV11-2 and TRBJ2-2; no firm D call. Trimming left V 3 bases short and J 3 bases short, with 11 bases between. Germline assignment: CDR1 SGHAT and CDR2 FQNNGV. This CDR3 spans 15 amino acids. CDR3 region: CASSLPVRYTGELFF. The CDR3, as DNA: TGTGCCAGCAGCTTGCCCGTCCGTTACACCGGGGAGCTGTTTTTT. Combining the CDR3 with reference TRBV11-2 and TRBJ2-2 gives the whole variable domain EAGVAQSPRYKIIEKRQSVAFWCNPISGHATLYWYQQILGQGPKLLIQFQNNGVVDDSQLPKDRFSAERLKGVDSTLKIQPAKLEDSAVYLCASSLPVRYTGELFFGEGSRLTVL.

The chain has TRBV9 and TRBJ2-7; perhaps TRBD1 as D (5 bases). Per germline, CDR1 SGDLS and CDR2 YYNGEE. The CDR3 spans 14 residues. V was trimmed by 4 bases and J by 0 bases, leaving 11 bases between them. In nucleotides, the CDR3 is TGTGCCAGCAGCATTGACAGCCGCTCCTACGAGCAGTACTTC. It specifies CASSIDSRSYEQYF.

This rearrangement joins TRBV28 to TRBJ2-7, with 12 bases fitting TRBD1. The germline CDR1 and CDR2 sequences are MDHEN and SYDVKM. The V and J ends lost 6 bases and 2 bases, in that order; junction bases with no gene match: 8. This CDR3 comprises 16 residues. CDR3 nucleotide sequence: TGTGCCAGCAGCACCTACCGGGACAGGGGGCCCTACGAGCAGTACTTC. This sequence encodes CASSTYRDRGPYEQYF.

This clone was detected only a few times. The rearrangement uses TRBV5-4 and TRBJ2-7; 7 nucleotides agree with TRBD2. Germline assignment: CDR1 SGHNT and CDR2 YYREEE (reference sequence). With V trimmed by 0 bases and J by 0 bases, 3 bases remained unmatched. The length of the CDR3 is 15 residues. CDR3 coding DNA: TGTGCCAGCAGCTTGGGCGGGAGTATCTCCTACGAGCAGTACTTC. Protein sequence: CASSLGGSISYEQYF.

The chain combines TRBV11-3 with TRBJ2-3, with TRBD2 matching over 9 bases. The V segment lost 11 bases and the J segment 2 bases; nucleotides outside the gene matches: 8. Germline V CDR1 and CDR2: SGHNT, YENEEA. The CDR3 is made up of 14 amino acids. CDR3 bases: TGTGCCCGCTGCGGGAGGGTATACACAGATACGCAGTATTTT. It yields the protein CARCGRVYTDTQYF.

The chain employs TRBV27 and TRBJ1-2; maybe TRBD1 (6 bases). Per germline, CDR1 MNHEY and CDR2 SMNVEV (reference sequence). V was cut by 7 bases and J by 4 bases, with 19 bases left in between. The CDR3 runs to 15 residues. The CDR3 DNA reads TGTGCCAGCAATCCACTAGGGGGAAGAGGCTATGGCTACACCTTC. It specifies CASNPLGGRGYGYTF.

The CDR3 here is CAWSRAAYVRYEQYF. The CDR3 nucleotides are TGTGCCTGGAGTAGGGCAGCCTACGTCCGCTACGAGCAGTACTTC. V usage is TRBV30 and J usage is TRBJ2-7, with D uncertain. Germline V gives CDR1 GTSNPN, CDR2 SVGIG (reference sequence). Trimming took off 2 bases at V and 3 bases at J, with 17 bases between the two ends. The CDR3 has 15 residues.

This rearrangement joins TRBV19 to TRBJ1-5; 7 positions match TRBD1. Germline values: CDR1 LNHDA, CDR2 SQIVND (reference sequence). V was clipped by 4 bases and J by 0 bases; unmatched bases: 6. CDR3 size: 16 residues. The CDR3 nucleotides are TGTGCCAGTAGTAAGGTACAGGGGAATAGCAATCAGCCCCAGCATTTT. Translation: CASSKVQGNSNQPQHF.

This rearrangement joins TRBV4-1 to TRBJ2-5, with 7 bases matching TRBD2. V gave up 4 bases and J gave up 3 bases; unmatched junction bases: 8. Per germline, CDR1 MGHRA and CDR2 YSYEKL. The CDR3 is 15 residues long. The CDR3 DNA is TGCGCCAGCAGCCTCCTGGGGGGGAGGAAAGAGACCCAGTACTTC. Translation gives CASSLLGGRKETQYF.

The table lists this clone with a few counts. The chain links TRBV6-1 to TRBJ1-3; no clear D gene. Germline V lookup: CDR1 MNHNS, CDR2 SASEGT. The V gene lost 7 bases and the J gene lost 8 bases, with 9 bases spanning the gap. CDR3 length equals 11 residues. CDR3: CASTGEDTIYF. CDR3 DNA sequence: TGTGCCAGCACCGGGGAGGACACCATATATTTT.

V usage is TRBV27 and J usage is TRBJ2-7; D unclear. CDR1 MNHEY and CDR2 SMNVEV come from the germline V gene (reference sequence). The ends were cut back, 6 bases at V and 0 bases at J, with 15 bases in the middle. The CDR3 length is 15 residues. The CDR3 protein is CASRETTLSSYEQYF. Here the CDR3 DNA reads TGTGCCAGCAGGGAAACAACCTTGAGCTCCTACGAGCAGTACTTC.

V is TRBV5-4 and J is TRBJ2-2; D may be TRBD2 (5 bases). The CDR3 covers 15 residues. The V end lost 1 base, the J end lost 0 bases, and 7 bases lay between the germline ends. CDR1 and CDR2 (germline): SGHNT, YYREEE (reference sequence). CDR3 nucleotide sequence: TGTGCCAGCAGCTTGCGGGGATCGAACACCGGGGAGCTGTTTTTT. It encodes CASSLRGSNTGELFF.

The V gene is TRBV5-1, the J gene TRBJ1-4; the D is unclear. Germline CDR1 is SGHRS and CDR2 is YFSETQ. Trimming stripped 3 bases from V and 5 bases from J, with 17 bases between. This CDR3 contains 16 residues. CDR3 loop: CASSSSEGFENEKLFF. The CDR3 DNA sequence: TGCGCCAGCAGCTCGTCCGAAGGTTTCGAGAATGAAAAACTGTTTTTT.

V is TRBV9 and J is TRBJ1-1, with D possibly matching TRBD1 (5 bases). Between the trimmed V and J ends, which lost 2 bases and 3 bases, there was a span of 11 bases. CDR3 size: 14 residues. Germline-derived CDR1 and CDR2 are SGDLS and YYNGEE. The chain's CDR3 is CASSVRWGDTEAFF. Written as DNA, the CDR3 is TGTGCCAGCAGCGTTAGATGGGGGGACACTGAAGCTTTCTTT.

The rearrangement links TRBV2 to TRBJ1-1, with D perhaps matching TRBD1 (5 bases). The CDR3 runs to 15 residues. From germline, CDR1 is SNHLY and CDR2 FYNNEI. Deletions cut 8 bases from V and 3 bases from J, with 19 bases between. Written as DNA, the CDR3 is TGTGCCAGCGGAGGGCCGGGACGTAGGGACACTGAAGCTTTCTTT. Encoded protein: CASGGPGRRDTEAFF.

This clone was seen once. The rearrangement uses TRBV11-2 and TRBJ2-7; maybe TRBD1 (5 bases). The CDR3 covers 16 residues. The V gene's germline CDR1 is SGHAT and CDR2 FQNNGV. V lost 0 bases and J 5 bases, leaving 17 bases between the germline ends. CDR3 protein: CASSLDPGQGRNEQYF. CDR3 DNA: TGTGCCAGCAGCTTAGACCCTGGTCAGGGCCGCAACGAGCAGTACTTC.

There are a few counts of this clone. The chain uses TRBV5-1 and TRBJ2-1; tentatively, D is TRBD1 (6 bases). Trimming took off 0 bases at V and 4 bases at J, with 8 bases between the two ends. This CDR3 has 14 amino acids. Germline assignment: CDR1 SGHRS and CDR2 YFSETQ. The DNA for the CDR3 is TGCGCCAGCAGCTTGGGGACAGATTACAATGAGCAGTTCTTC. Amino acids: CASSLGTDYNEQFF.